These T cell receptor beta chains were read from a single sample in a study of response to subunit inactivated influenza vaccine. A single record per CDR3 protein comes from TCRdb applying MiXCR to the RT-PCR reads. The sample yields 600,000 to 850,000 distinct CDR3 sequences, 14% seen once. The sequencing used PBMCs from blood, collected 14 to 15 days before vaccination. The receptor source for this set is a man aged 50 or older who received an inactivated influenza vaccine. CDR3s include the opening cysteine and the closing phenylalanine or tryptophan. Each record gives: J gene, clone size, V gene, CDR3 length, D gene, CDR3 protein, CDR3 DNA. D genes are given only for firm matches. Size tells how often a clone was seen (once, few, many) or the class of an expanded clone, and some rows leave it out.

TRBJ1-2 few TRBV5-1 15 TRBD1 CASSLAGTGFYGYTF TGCGCCAGCAGCTTGGCCGGGACAGGATTCTATGGCTACACCTTC
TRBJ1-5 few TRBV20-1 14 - CSATFTAANQPQHF TGCAGTGCAACCTTCACGGCCGCCAATCAGCCCCAGCATTTT
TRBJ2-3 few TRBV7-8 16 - CASSPDPGGITDTQYF TGTGCCAGCAGCCCGGACCCAGGAGGAATTACAGATACGCAGTATTTT
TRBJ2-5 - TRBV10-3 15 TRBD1 CAISGQGEKQETQYF TGTGCCATCAGCGGACAGGGGGAGAAACAAGAGACCCAGTACTTC
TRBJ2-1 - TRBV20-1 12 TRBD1 CRGDRNYNEQFF TGCAGGGGGGACAGAAACTACAATGAGCAGTTCTTC
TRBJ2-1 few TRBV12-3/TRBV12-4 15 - CASSAQGLSNNEQFF TGTGCCAGCAGTGCCCAGGGGCTCTCAAACAATGAGCAGTTCTTC
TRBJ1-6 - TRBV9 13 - CASSVEGGSTLHF TGTGCCAGCAGCGTAGAAGGGGGAAGCACCCTCCACTTT
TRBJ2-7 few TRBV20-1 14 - CSARDLTQEYEQYF TGCAGTGCTCGGGACTTAACCCAGGAATACGAGCAGTACTTC
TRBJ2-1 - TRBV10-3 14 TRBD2 CASNGEGSYNEQFF TGTGCCTCGAACGGGGAGGGATCCTACAATGAGCAGTTCTTC
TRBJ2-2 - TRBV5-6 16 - CASSPPGLANTGELFF TGTGCCAGCAGCCCGCCGGGGCTTGCGAACACCGGGGAGCTGTTTTTT
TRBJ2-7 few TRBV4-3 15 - CASSQVWQQSYEQYF TGCGCCAGCAGCCAAGTTTGGCAGCAGTCCTACGAGCAGTACTTC
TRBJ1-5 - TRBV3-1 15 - CASSPRRGLGQPQHF TGTGCCAGCAGCCCCCGTCGGGGACTCGGTCAGCCCCAGCATTTT
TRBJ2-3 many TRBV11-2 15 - CASSKGGWDTDTQYF TGTGCCAGCAGCAAGGGGGGGTGGGACACAGATACGCAGTATTTT
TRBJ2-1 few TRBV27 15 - CASSFGRPSYNEQFF TGTGCCAGCAGTTTCGGGCGTCCCTCCTACAATGAGCAGTTCTTC
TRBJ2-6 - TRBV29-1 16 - CSPETGGSLGANVLTF TGCAGCCCGGAGACAGGCGGTTCGCTTGGGGCCAACGTCCTGACTTTC
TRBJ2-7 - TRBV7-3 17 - CASSPSEPHTVGGEQYF TGTGCCAGCAGCCCGAGCGAACCCCACACAGTGGGAGGCGAGCAGTACTTC
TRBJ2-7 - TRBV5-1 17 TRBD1 CASSLSSSLTGIYEQYF TGCGCCAGCAGCTTGTCCTCGTCATTGACAGGGATCTACGAGCAGTACTTC
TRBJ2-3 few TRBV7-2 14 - CASSKVLALDTQYF TGTGCCAGCAGCAAGGTCCTAGCGTTGGATACGCAGTATTTT
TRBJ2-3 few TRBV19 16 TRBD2 CASSISSATGTSTQYF TGTGCCAGTAGTATTTCCAGCGCAACCGGGACTAGCACGCAGTATTTT
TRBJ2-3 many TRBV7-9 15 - CASSLDGVWADTQYF TGTGCCAGCAGCTTAGATGGGGTTTGGGCAGATACGCAGTATTTT
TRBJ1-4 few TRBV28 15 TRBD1 CASSRPTGINEKLFF TGTGCCAGCAGCCGACCGACAGGGATTAATGAAAAACTGTTTTTT
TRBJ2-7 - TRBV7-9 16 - CASSLGANRASHEQYF TGTGCCAGCAGCTTAGGCGCCAACAGGGCTTCCCACGAGCAGTACTTC
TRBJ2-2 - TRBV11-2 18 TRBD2 CAGSFLPSGGELGGELFF TGTGCCGGCAGCTTTTTACCCAGCGGGGGGGAATTGGGCGGGGAGCTGTTTTTT
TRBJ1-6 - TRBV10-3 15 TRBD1 CAISVRTGESSPLHF TGTGCCATCAGTGTCCGGACAGGGGAAAGTTCACCCCTCCACTTT
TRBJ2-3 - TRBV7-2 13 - CASSTMTGDTQYF TGTGCCAGCAGCACCATGACTGGCGATACGCAGTATTTT
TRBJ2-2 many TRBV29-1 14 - CSVKFQAATGELFF TGCAGCGTTAAGTTCCAGGCGGCCACCGGGGAGCTGTTTTTT
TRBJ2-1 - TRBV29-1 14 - CSVSYRSSYNEQFF TGCAGCGTTTCGTACAGATCCTCCTACAATGAGCAGTTCTTC
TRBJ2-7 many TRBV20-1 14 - CSTMELLVGYEQYF TGCAGCACGATGGAGCTCTTAGTAGGGTACGAGCAGTACTTC
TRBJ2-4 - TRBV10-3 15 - CAISEGGSTKNIQYF TGTGCCATCAGTGAAGGAGGGTCTACCAAAAACATTCAGTACTTC